Sequencing of this T cell receptor (beta chain) was carried out in a study of OX40 agonist ivuxolimab in advanced cancers. On the study more broadly: The study enrolled dose-escalation patients with hepatocellular carcinoma, melanoma, renal cell or head and neck cancer. Earlier anti-PD-1, anti-PD-L1 or anti-CTLA-4 therapy was permitted; over 35% had received some.

Comment on this clone: As yet, its antigen is unknown.

Sequencing used immunoSEQ multiplex PCR; TCRdb keeps in-frame clones, though not all of them. Altogether about 50,000 clones are present, more than 75% being singletons, with the ten largest covering 3% to 5%. Overall study results and limits: There was clonal expansion of CD4+ and CD8+ blood T cells by week 6 at 0.1 to 3.0 mg/kg. The study found that CD8+ T cells averaged more expanded clones than CD4+.

The sequence derives from an adult with an advanced solid tumor such as melanoma, head and neck, liver or kidney cancer. The sample here was CD4+ or CD8+ T cells sorted from blood, taken in a trial of the OX40 agonist ivuxolimab.

This chain's CDR3 is CASSSILPGTINEQYF. The CDR3 coding sequence is TGTGCCAGCAGCTCAATACTTCCCGGGACTATTAACGAGCAGTACTTC. This chain connects TRBV5-6 to TRBJ2-7; TRBD2 matches at 7 bases. Germline V gene lookup returns CDR1 SGHDT and CDR2 YYEEEE. The CDR3 has 16 amino acids. The V gene end was trimmed by 3 bases and the J gene end by 5 bases; junction bases not matched to a gene: 14. The whole variable domain, remainder taken from reference TRBV5-6 and TRBJ2-7, is DAGVTQSPTHLIKTRGQQVTLRCSPKSGHDTVSWYQQALGQGPQFIFQYYEEEERQRGNFPDRFSGHQFPNYSSELNVNALLLGDSALYLCASSSILPGTINEQYFGPGTRLTVT.